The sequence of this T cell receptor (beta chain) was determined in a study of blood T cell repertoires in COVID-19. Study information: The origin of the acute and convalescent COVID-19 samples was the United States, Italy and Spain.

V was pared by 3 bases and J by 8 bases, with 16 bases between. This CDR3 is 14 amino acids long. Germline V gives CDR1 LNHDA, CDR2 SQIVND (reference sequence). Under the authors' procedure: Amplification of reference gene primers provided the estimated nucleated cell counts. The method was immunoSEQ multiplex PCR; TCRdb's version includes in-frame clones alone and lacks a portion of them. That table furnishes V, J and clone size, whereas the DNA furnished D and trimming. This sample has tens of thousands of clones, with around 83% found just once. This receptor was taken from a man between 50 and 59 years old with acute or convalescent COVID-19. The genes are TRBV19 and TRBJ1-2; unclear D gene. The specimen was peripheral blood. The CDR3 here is CASSIAITALGYTF. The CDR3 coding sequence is TGTGCCAGTAGTATCGCTATAACCGCTCTCGGCTACACCTTC.